One sample yielded the 28 T cell receptor beta chains listed below, sequenced in a study of persistence of HIV-infected CD4 T cells. Overlapping HIV-1 Gag 15-mer peptides at approximately 1 ug per peptide per mL were used. Memory cells lacking CD40L and CD69 with high CD45RO were sorted. Their cognate antigens are unknown. The immunoSEQ assay was version 4, run in survey mode. The protocol was immunoSEQ multiplex PCR, while the TCRdb copy is restricted to in-frame clones and leaves out a portion. The table includes roughly 60,000 clones, about four fifths detected once. The sequencing used CD4+ T cells sorted from PBMCs after roughly 19-hour stimulation, collected from a patient who received antiretroviral therapy. The origin of the receptors is an adult man with HIV who was CMV-seropositive.

This clone was counted a few times. This chain uses TRBV2 with TRBJ1-5, with 11 bases matching TRBD1. With V trimmed by 4 bases and J by 6 bases, 5 bases remained unmatched. Germline V gives CDR1 SNHLY, CDR2 FYNNEI. The CDR3 loop spans 15 amino acids. CDR3 residues: CASSGGQGAGQPQHF. In DNA form, the CDR3 reads TGTGCCAGCAGTGGCGGACAGGGGGCGGGTCAGCCCCAGCATTTT.

The chain recombines TRBV5-1 with TRBJ1-4, with 8 nucleotides matching TRBD1. V lost 3 bases to trimming and J lost 7 bases; unmatched junction nucleotides: 5. Germline CDR1 reads SGHRS; CDR2 reads YFSETQ. This CDR3 is built from 14 residues. In DNA, the CDR3 is TGCGCCAGCAGCTCTGGACAGGGAGGTGAAAAACTGTTTTTT. Translating it yields CASSSGQGGEKLFF.

This sequence joins TRBV5-1 and TRBJ1-1; 7 nucleotides match TRBD1. CDR3 size: 21 residues. Losses at the gene ends were 1 base for V and 3 bases for J; bases not matched to a gene: 24. Germline loops: CDR1 SGHRS, CDR2 YFSETQ. CDR3 DNA sequence: TGCGCCAGCAGCTTGAGCTCGGTCGCGGGGCCTGCTGCCAGGGGGGACACTGAAGCTTTCTTT. Its protein product is CASSLSSVAGPAARGDTEAFF.

V gene TRBV9 combines with J gene TRBJ1-2; TRBD1 matches at 11 bases. The germline V gene encodes CDR1 SGDLS and CDR2 YYNGEE. The J segment lost 6 bases and the V segment lost 4 bases, leaving 2 bases of the junction unmatched. CDR3 size: 13 residues. The CDR3 loop is CASSRDRGNGYTF. The CDR3 nucleotides are TGTGCCAGCAGCCGGGACAGGGGGAATGGCTACACCTTC.

This clone has only a few counts. In DNA, the CDR3 is TGTGCCAGCAGCGGCGGACAGGGTTTCAACTACGAGCAGTACTTC. Translated, it gives CASSGGQGFNYEQYF. The gene calls are TRBV5-5 and TRBJ2-7; 8 bases line up with TRBD1. CDR3 length equals 15 residues. The trim removed 4 bases at V and 3 bases at J, leaving 9 bases unmatched. In germline, CDR1 is SGHKS, CDR2 YYEKEE (reference sequence).

The chain combines TRBV6-1 with TRBJ2-7; the D gene is possibly TRBD2 (5 bases). This CDR3 has 13 residues. Germline CDR1 and CDR2: MNHNS and SASEGT. V gave up 2 bases and J gave up 5 bases, with 10 bases separating them. The CDR3 region is CASSERGVHEQYF. CDR3 nucleotides: TGTGCCAGCAGTGAACGGGGAGTACACGAGCAGTACTTC.

Concerning this clone: An end of the junction does not agree with germline; a read error may underlie this. This chain connects TRBV7-3 to TRBJ2-5, with D possibly being TRBD1 (6 bases). CDR1 is SGHTA, CDR2 FQGTGA, per germline. The CDR3 length is 14 residues. The CDR3 protein is CASSLTGKRETQYF. CDR3 nucleotide sequence: TGTGCCAGCAGCCTAACAGGGAAACGAGAGACCCAGTACTTC.

The chain links TRBV3-1 (or the pseudogene TRBV3-2) to TRBJ1-5; 8 nucleotides match TRBD1. Germline CDR1 and CDR2: LGHDT and YNNKEL (reference sequence). This CDR3 has 14 amino acids. V dropped 5 bases and J dropped 4; count of bases not matched to a gene: 4. DNA for the CDR3: TGTGCCAGCAGCAGGACAGGGCCGAATCAGCCCCAGCATTTT. It translates to CASSRTGPNQPQHF.

V gene TRBV10-2 combines with J gene TRBJ2-7; D is uncertain. The V and J ends lost 5 bases and 3 bases respectively, with 11 bases between them. Germline CDR1 WSHSY, CDR2 SAAADI. The CDR3 contains 13 residues. The chain's CDR3 is CASSPTSYYEQYF. The CDR3 DNA reads as TGCGCCAGCAGTCCGACATCCTACTACGAGCAGTACTTC.

V usage is TRBV4-1 and J usage is TRBJ1-5; D may be TRBD1 (5 bases). The V gene lost 1 base and the J gene lost 7 bases, with 14 bases spanning the gap. Per the germline V gene, CDR1 is MGHRA and CDR2 is YSYEKL. CDR3 length: 15 residues. The CDR3 DNA is TGCGCCAGCAGCCAAGTCGGGACCCTCGAACAGCCCCAGCATTTT. Encoded protein: CASSQVGTLEQPQHF.

The gene calls are TRBV18 and TRBJ2-2, with TRBD1 as a possible D gene (6 bases). Trimming left V 6 bases short and J 7 bases short, with 12 bases between. CDR3 length: 13 amino acids. Germline V gives CDR1 KGHSH, CDR2 LQKENI. DNA of the CDR3: TGTGCCAGCTCCTTCAGGGGCGGCGGGGAGCTGTTTTTT. Translation gives CASSFRGGGELFF.

This chain links TRBV6-5 with TRBJ1-4; TRBD1 matches at 7 bases. Trimming cost V 4 bases and J 8 bases; bases outside gene matches: 13. The CDR3 covers 16 residues. CDR1 and CDR2 (germline): MNHEY, SVGAGI. CDR3 nucleotides: TGTGCCAGCAGTTCACGTCGACAGGGAATGGGGGAAAAACTGTTTTTT. Protein sequence: CASSSRRQGMGEKLFF.

This chain uses TRBV19 with TRBJ1-2, with D perhaps TRBD1 (5 bases). The CDR3 contains 14 residues. CDR1 and CDR2 from the germline V gene are LNHDA and SQIVND (reference sequence). V lost 9 bases and J 8 bases, leaving 22 bases between the germline ends. CDR3 bases: TGTGCCAGCCTCGACCGGGACCCTAGGAAGGGCTACACCTTC. It codes for CASLDRDPRKGYTF. Based on the CDR3 plus reference TRBV19 and TRBJ1-2, the full variable domain is DGGITQSPKYLFRKEGQNVTLSCEQNLNHDAMYWYRQDPGQGLRLIYYSQIVNDFQKGDIAEGYSVSREKKESFPLTVTSAQKNPTAFYLCASLDRDPRKGYTFGSGTRLTVV.

V and J are TRBV2 and TRBJ2-1; tentatively, D is TRBD2 (6 bases). CDR3 length: 14 amino acids. V was trimmed by 4 bases and J by 9 bases, leaving 16 bases between them. CDR1 SNHLY and CDR2 FYNNEI come from the germline V gene. The CDR3 sequence: CASSGNGGGSEQFF. The CDR3, as DNA: TGTGCCAGCAGTGGAAATGGGGGAGGAAGTGAGCAGTTCTTC. Variable domain in full (rest from reference TRBV2 and TRBJ2-1): EPEVTQTPSHQVTQMGQEVILRCVPISNHLYFYWYRQILGQKVEFLVSFYNNEISEKSEIFDDQFSVERPDGSNFTLKIRSTKLEDSAMYFCASSGNGGGSEQFFGPGTRLTVL.

This rearrangement joins TRBV7-9 to TRBJ2-7; 7 bases align to TRBD1. The CDR3 is 12 amino acids. Trimming took 6 bases from V and 4 from J; bases not matched to a gene: 3. The germline V gene has CDR1 SEHNR and CDR2 FQNEAQ (reference sequence). The CDR3, as DNA: TGTGCCAGCAGGAGGGACAGTTACGAGCAGTACTTC. The encoded protein is CASRRDSYEQYF.

This chain links TRBV18 with TRBJ1-2; D may be TRBD1 (6 bases). This CDR3 contains 14 residues. Trimming shortened V by 4 bases and J by 5 bases, and 14 bases separated the two germline ends. Germline assignment: CDR1 KGHSH and CDR2 LQKENI. CDR3 nucleotides: TGTGCCAGCTCACTAAACAGACAGGAGTATGGCTACACCTTC. It codes for CASSLNRQEYGYTF.

The chain combines TRBV19 with TRBJ2-7, with unresolved D. Trimming removed 7 bases from V and 5 bases from J, with 12 bases in between. CDR1 is LNHDA and CDR2 is SQIVND in the germline V gene (reference sequence). The CDR3 contains 12 residues. The CDR3 region is CASTSRTDEQYF. CDR3 in DNA: TGTGCCAGTACCTCTCGGACGGACGAGCAGTACTTC. The variable domain in full, with the rest retrieved from reference TRBV19 and TRBJ2-7, is DGGITQSPKYLFRKEGQNVTLSCEQNLNHDAMYWYRQDPGQGLRLIYYSQIVNDFQKGDIAEGYSVSREKKESFPLTVTSAQKNPTAFYLCASTSRTDEQYFGPGTRLTVT.

The gene calls are TRBV2 and TRBJ1-1; 7 bases fit TRBD1. J gave up 5 bases and V 5 bases, and 14 bases lay outside the gene matches. The CDR3 loop spans 16 amino acids. Per germline, CDR1 SNHLY and CDR2 FYNNEI. Written as DNA, the CDR3 is TGTGCCAGCAGTTCCCGCTCCCACAGGGGAGGGACTGAAGCTTTCTTT. Its translation: CASSSRSHRGGTEAFF.

The V gene is TRBV6-5, the J gene TRBJ2-3; the D is unclear. The ends were cut back, 4 bases at V and 5 bases at J, with 16 bases in the middle. CDR1 and CDR2 from the germline V gene are MNHEY and SVGAGI. CDR3 length: 15 amino acids. CDR3 sequence: CASSSGFWAVDTQYF. DNA for the CDR3: TGTGCCAGCAGTTCCGGGTTTTGGGCGGTAGATACGCAGTATTTT.

This chain joins TRBV5-4 and TRBJ1-1; D remains ambiguous. CDR1 SGHNT and CDR2 YYREEE come from the germline V gene (reference sequence). V lost 5 bases and J 4 bases, leaving 9 bases between the germline ends. This CDR3 spans 12 amino acids. The CDR3: CASSTGPTEAFF. The CDR3 coding sequence is TGTGCCAGCAGTACCGGACCCACTGAAGCTTTCTTT.

The rearrangement joins TRBV2 to TRBJ2-7; tentatively, D is TRBD2 (6 bases). The length of the CDR3 is 12 residues. Trimming shortened V by 6 bases and J by 3 bases, and 9 bases separated the two germline ends. The germline CDR1 and CDR2 sequences are SNHLY and FYNNEI. The CDR3 loop reads CASRGLFYEQYF. The CDR3 coding sequence is TGTGCCAGCAGGGGACTGTTCTACGAGCAGTACTTC.

This clone was detected ten times or more. This chain links TRBV28 with TRBJ2-5; D gene ambiguous. V lost 3 bases and J 1 base, leaving 3 bases between the germline ends. The germline V gene has CDR1 MDHEN and CDR2 SYDVKM. The CDR3 loop spans 12 amino acids. CDR3 bases: TGTGCCAGCAGTTTCTCCCAAGAGACCCAGTACTTC. Protein sequence: CASSFSQETQYF.

The chain combines TRBV19 with TRBJ2-2; D may be TRBD2 (5 bases). CDR3 length equals 16 residues. Germline values: CDR1 LNHDA, CDR2 SQIVND (reference sequence). Trimming took 7 bases from V and 2 from J, leaving 17 bases between them. The CDR3 sequence is CASTPRGRTNTGELFF. CDR3 nucleotide sequence: TGTGCCAGTACCCCCCGGGGTCGGACCAACACCGGGGAGCTGTTTTTT.

The genes are TRBV9 and TRBJ1-1; D possibly corresponds to TRBD1 (5 bases). V lost 0 bases, J lost 12 bases, and 21 bases lay in between. The CDR3 has 15 residues. Germline V gene lookup returns CDR1 SGDLS and CDR2 YYNGEE. The CDR3 nucleotides read TGTGCCAGCAGCGTAGCCCCAGACAGCGGCCGTGGAACTTTCTTT. It codes for CASSVAPDSGRGTFF.

V usage is TRBV14 and J usage is TRBJ1-6; D remains unclear. Germline loops: CDR1 SGHDN, CDR2 FVKESK. Trimming cost V 0 bases and J 14 bases, with 17 bases left between them. This CDR3 spans 15 amino acids. The CDR3 DNA is TGTGCCAGCAGCCAAGATTGGGGTGTGGTGCCCACCCTCCACTTT. It is translated as CASSQDWGVVPTLHF.

The genes are TRBV27 and TRBJ1-2; a possible D gene is TRBD1 (6 bases). The CDR3 spans 14 residues. The ends were cut back, 6 bases at V and 4 bases at J, with 15 bases in the middle. Germline CDR1 is MNHEY and CDR2 is SMNVEV (reference sequence). CDR3 amino acids: CASSAGGGIYGYTF. Written as DNA, the CDR3 is TGTGCCAGCAGCGCGGGAGGGGGAATCTATGGCTACACCTTC.

This clone was observed a handful of times. The identical CDR3 is also encoded by other nucleotide sequences in the sample. This chain uses TRBV5-1 with TRBJ1-2, with 9 bases fitting TRBD1. In germline, CDR1 is SGHRS, CDR2 YFSETQ. The ends lost 0 bases at V and 4 bases at J; junction bases unmatched: 4. There are 15 residues in the CDR3. This chain's CDR3 is CASSLEGQGSYGYTF. The DNA for the CDR3 is TGCGCCAGCAGCTTGGAGGGACAGGGCTCCTATGGCTACACCTTC.

The V gene is TRBV3-1 (or the pseudogene TRBV3-2), the J gene TRBJ2-2; no clear D. The CDR3 has 14 residues. CDR1 and CDR2 from the germline V gene are LGHDT and YNNKEL (reference sequence). The ends were cut back, 4 bases at V and 2 bases at J, with 8 bases in the middle. This CDR3 is CASSRTDNTGELFF. The CDR3, as DNA: TGTGCCAGCAGCCGGACGGATAACACCGGGGAGCTGTTTTTT.